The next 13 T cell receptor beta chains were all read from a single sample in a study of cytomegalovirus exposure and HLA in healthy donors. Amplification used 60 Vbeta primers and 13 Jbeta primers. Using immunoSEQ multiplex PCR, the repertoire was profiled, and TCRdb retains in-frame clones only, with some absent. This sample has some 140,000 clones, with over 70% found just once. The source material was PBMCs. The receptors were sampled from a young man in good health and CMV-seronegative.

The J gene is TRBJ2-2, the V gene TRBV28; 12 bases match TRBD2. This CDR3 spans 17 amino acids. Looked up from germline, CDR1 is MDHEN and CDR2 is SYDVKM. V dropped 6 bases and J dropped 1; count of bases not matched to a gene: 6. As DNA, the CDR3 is TGTGCCAGCAGCAGTAGACTAGCGGGAGAGAACACCGGGGAGCTGTTTTTT. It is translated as CASSSRLAGENTGELFF.

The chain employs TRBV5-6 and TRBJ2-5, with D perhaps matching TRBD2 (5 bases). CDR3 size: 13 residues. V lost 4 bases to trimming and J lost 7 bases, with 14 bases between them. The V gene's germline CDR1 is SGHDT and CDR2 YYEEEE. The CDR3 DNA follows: TGTGCCAGCAGCCCGCCGGGGTGGGGGACCCAGTACTTC. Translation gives CASSPPGWGTQYF.

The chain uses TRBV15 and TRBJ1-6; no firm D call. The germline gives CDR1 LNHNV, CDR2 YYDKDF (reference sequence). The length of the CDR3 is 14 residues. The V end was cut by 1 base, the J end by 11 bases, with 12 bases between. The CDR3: CATSRGVVRAPLHF. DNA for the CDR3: TGTGCCACCAGCAGAGGTGTGGTGCGGGCACCCCTCCACTTT.

The CDR3 protein is CASRVGAASTDTQYF. CDR3 nucleotides: TGCGCCAGCAGGGTGGGGGCCGCTAGCACAGATACGCAGTATTTT. The chain uses TRBV10-2 and TRBJ2-3; TRBD1 might be the D (6 bases). V was cut by 6 bases and J by 0 bases, with 13 bases left in between. This CDR3 is built from 15 residues. Germline V gene sequence: CDR1 WSHSY, CDR2 SAAADI.

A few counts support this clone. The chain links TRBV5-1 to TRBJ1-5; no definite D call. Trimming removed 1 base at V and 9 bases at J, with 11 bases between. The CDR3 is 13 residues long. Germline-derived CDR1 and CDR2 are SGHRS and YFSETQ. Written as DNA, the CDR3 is TGCGCCAGCAGCTTGTCGAGGGATTCGCCCCAGCATTTT. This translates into CASSLSRDSPQHF.

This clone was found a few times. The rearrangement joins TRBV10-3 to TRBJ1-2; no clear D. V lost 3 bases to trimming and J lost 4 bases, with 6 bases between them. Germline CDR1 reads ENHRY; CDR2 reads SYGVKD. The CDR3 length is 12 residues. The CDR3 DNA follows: TGTGCCATCAGTGAATCGAGCTATGGCTACACCTTC. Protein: CAISESSYGYTF.

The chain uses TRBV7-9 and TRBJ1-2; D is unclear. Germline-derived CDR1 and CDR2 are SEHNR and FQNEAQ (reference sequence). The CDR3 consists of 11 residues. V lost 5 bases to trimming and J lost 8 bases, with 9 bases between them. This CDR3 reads CASSPLNGYTF. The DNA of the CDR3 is TGTGCCAGCAGCCCACTAAACGGCTACACCTTC.

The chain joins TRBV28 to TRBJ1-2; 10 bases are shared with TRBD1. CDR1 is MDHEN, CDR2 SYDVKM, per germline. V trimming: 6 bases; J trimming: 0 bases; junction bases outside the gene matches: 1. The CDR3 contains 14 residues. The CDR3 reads CASRDRGPNYGYTF. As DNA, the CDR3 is TGTGCCAGCAGAGACAGGGGGCCTAACTATGGCTACACCTTC.

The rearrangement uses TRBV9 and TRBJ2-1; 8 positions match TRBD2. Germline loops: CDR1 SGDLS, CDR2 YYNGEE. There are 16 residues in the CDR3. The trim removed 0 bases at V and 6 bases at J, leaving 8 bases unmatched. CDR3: CASSVAGGLGGNEQFF. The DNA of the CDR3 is TGTGCCAGCAGCGTAGCGGGGGGACTAGGGGGCAATGAGCAGTTCTTC. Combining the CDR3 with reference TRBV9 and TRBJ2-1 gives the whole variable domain DSGVTQTPKHLITATGQRVTLRCSPRSGDLSVYWYQQSLDQGLQFLIQYYNGEERAKGNILERFSAQQFPDLHSELNLSSLELGDSALYFCASSVAGGLGGNEQFFGPGTRLTVL.

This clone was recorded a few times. Written as DNA, the CDR3 is TGTGCCAGTAGCAGGAAGCCCTCCTACGAGCAGTACTTC. Amino acid sequence: CASSRKPSYEQYF. This rearrangement joins TRBV19 to TRBJ2-7, with unresolved D. The CDR3 covers 13 residues. Trimming cost V 6 bases and J 0 bases, with 9 bases left between them. CDR1 LNHDA and CDR2 SQIVND come from the germline V gene (reference sequence).

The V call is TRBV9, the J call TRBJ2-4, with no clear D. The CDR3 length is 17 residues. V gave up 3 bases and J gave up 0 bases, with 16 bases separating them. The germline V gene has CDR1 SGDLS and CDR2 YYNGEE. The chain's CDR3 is CASSALNDVRAKNIQYF. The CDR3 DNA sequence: TGTGCCAGCAGCGCACTAAACGACGTTCGAGCCAAAAACATTCAGTACTTC.

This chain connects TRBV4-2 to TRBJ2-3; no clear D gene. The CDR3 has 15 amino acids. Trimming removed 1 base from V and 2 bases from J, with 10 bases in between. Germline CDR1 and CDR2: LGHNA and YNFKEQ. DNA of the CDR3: TGTGCCAGCAGCCAAGTAGCAGACCTCACAGATACGCAGTATTTT. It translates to CASSQVADLTDTQYF.

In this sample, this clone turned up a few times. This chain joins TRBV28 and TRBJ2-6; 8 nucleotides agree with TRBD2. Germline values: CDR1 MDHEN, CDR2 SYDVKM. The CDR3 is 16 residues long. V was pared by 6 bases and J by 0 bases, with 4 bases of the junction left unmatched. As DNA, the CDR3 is TGTGCCAGCAGGAATAGCGGGAACTCTGGGGCCAACGTCCTGACTTTC. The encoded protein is CASRNSGNSGANVLTF.